This T cell receptor (beta chain) was documented in a study of T cell responses to AZD1222 COVID-19 vaccine (dated by TCRdb to about 2021). About the study as a whole: TCR sequencing covered roughly 230 trial participants: 200 to 220 given two doses of AZD1222 and 26 given two doses of MenACWY control vaccine. Trial participants were enrolled by age into subgroups of 18-55, 56-69 and 70-plus years, and around 150, 28 and 57 TCR-sequenced participants, respectively, were included in these subgroups. What the study reported, not specific to this receptor: Participants were mostly white British, with more females than males. The authors suggested clonal diversity may have been underestimated. After two AZD1222 doses, spike-specific TCR breadth and depth were significantly higher than at day 0 and than in MenACWY recipients. CD4 TCRs associated with the vaccine covered the entire spike protein, and the dominant responses were in regions 160-218 and 743-854. Because no samples from the day 14 peak response were available, repertoires could be characterized only after the peak T cell response. Conclusions about previously exposed vaccinees were limited because only 6 or 7 AZD1222 recipients were SARS-CoV-2 seropositive at baseline. In the small 56-69-year group, the increase in depth fell short of significance, most likely because of low power. Reportedly, close to half of the unique spike-specific TCRs recognized epitopes lying outside the regions that are mutated in the B.1.351 and B.1.1.7 variants.

The V end loses 9 bases and the J end loses 4 bases, and a stretch of 21 bases separates them. CDR1 and CDR2 are drawn from the germline V gene: SNHLY, FYNNEI. Including cysteine and phenylalanine, the CDR3 has 15 amino acids. Here the CDR3 DNA is all that survives: 45 bases in frame from base 1. The time point label, read with the paper, signifies: about 28 days (+/-7) after the second vaccine dose. The intended sense of this specimen's treatment or condition label: meningococcal conjugate vaccine given as trial control. Vaccinee samples were obtained from the UK trials COV001 and COV002, which included a single-blind randomized controlled phase 2/3 trial of AZD1222 (ChAdOx1 nCoV-19) in healthy adults. Trial participant PBMC samples were collected at day 0 and day 28 after the second dose for TCRbeta chain sequencing. The CDR3 regions of human TCRbeta chains were subjected to immunosequencing. In the authors' own workflow: TCRs in the repertoires were compared against a reference library of SARS-CoV-2-specific TCRs that had been generated with the MIRA antigen-specificity platform. Breadth meant the fraction of unique TCRs that were SARS-CoV-2-associated, whereas depth meant the fraction of total T cells that were SARS-CoV-2-associated. Using the MIRA data, each spike-specific TCR was assigned both to the spike region to which the TCR was reactive and to a CD4 or CD8 class. Log10-transformed breadth and depth values were compared by one-way ANOVA with Sidak's multiple comparisons tests. In its TCRdb copy, this immuneACCESS table keeps in-frame sequences only and misses some clones. Where compared with another copy, unresolved V genes explain less than half of these, and the others have no known cause. For V, J and clone size, that table is used; D and trimming come from the DNA. The sample profile shows over 100,000 clones; 65% to 90% of them were found once. 7.9% of the sample comes from the top ten.

As to this clone: Its antigen specificity is not known. Per-base qualities were not stored, and no clone one base away is much larger.

The sample here was peripheral blood, taken 28 days after the second dose of the MenACWY control vaccine. The clonotype was recovered from an adult who received the MenACWY meningococcal vaccine as a control. The chain employs TRBV2 and TRBJ1-2; too little of a D gene remains to name it. DNA sequence: TGTGCCAGGCGGAAGACCGGAGGGCCAGGCTATGGCTACACCTTC. Translation gives CARRKTGGPGYGYTF.